Presented here are 20 T cell receptor beta chains from one specimen sequenced in a study of identical twins. TCRdb passed the 5' RACE reads through MiXCR, listing each CDR3 protein once. The sample lists hundreds of thousands of distinct CDR3 sequences, roughly an eighth occurring once. These sequences were also reported in another study, on yellow fever vaccine responses in identical twins.

The sample taken for sequencing was PBMCs. These receptors were taken from a woman aged 18 to 35 in good health.

This clonotype was detected only a few times. Here the CDR3 DNA reads TGTGCCAGCAGCTTGCAACAGGGCTACCTCTCCTACGAGCAGTACGTC. Amino acids: CASSLQQGYLSYEQYV. The chain is built from TRBV5-6 and TRBJ2-7, with TRBD1 as a possible D gene (6 bases). The CDR3 is 16 residues long. Germline V gives CDR1 SGHDT, CDR2 YYEEEE. The V gene lost 1 base and the J gene lost 0 bases, with 14 bases spanning the gap.

This clonotype was counted a few times. The rearrangement links TRBV29-1 to TRBJ2-7; 11 bases map to TRBD1. Germline trimming cut 1 base from V and 4 bases from J; bases unmatched to any gene: 6. The germline V gene has CDR1 SQVTM and CDR2 ANQGSEA. CDR3 length: 15 residues. The CDR3 region is CSVEGGTGGMYEQYF. In nucleotides, the CDR3 is TGCAGCGTTGAAGGGGGGACAGGGGGGATGTACGAGCAGTACTTC.

This clonotype was found a few times. The chain has TRBV18 and TRBJ2-1; TRBD2 might be the D (7 bases). V was trimmed by 0 bases and J by 6 bases, leaving 15 bases between them. Germline CDR1 is KGHSH and CDR2 is LQKENI. The CDR3 is made up of 16 amino acids. As DNA, the CDR3 is TGTGCCAGCTCACCACCGGGCGGGGGCGCGGGCAATGAGCAGTTCTTC. Protein product: CASSPPGGGAGNEQFF.

The chain carries TRBV10-3 and TRBJ2-1; TRBD1 agrees at 8 bases. With 3 bases clipped from V and 9 bases from J, the junction kept 13 bases outside the gene matches. The CDR3 has 16 amino acids. The germline V gene encodes CDR1 ENHRY and CDR2 SYGVKD. This CDR3 is CAISDPGQAITIEQFF. The CDR3 region has the DNA TGTGCCATCAGTGACCCGGGACAGGCGATTACAATTGAGCAGTTCTTC.

This clonotype was counted many times. The chain links TRBV29-1 to TRBJ2-3, with TRBD1 matching over 7 bases. V lost 7 bases and J lost 0; bases outside the gene matches: 16. The CDR3 length is 17 residues. Germline CDR1 is SQVTM and CDR2 is ANQGSEA. The CDR3 region has the DNA TGCAGCGCTATGGAACAGGGGACCTTGCAGAGCACAGATACGCAGTATTTT. Translation gives CSAMEQGTLQSTDTQYF.

This rearrangement joins TRBV5-1 to TRBJ2-1; 8 bases match TRBD2. The CDR3 sequence is 22 residues long. Germline CDR1 is SGHRS and CDR2 is YFSETQ. Unmatched junction bases numbered 23, after V lost 2 bases and J lost 1 base. The CDR3 spells CASSFGTLAGERRGLSYNEQFF. Written as DNA, the CDR3 is TGCGCCAGCAGCTTCGGGACTCTAGCGGGCGAGAGGCGGGGGCTATCCTACAATGAGCAGTTCTTC.

In the case of this clonotype: The junction departs from germline at one end; a sequencing error may be responsible. The CDR3 nucleotides are TGCTGTGCTAGAGATCCCCGGGAGATCGGCACCGGGGAGCTGTTTTTT. Its protein product is CCARDPREIGTGELFF. This chain joins TRBV20-1 and TRBJ2-2, with D possibly matching TRBD2 (6 bases). Germline V gene data show CDR1 as DFQATT and CDR2 as SNEGSKA (reference sequence). This CDR3 has 16 residues.

The chain combines TRBV6-1 with TRBJ1-1; D possibly corresponds to TRBD1 (6 bases). Germline-derived CDR1 and CDR2 are MNHNS and SASEGT. The CDR3 contains 14 residues. V shed 1 base and J shed 5 bases, with 11 bases lying between them. The CDR3 DNA is TGTGCCAGCAGTGAAGGGGGGGCGAGGACTGAAGCTTTCTTT. It codes for CASSEGGARTEAFF.

The chain uses TRBV2 and TRBJ2-5, with D possibly being TRBD1 or TRBD2 (6 bases each). V was shortened by 6 bases and J by 14 bases, with 16 bases between the two germline ends. CDR1 and CDR2 (germline): SNHLY, FYNNEI. CDR3 length: 11 amino acids. As DNA, the CDR3 is TGTGCCAGCAGCGGGGGCCGGACCTTTTACTTC. This translates into CASSGGRTFYF.

The chain recombines TRBV12-3 or TRBV12-4 with TRBJ2-3, with 11 bases fitting TRBD2. CDR3 length: 15 amino acids. V lost 4 bases to trimming and J lost 5 bases; unmatched junction nucleotides: 5. In DNA form, the CDR3 reads TGTGCCAGCAGTTATACTAGCGGGAGTAAAGATACGCAGTATTTT. Residues: CASSYTSGSKDTQYF.

This clonotype was counted many times. This chain connects TRBV24-1 to TRBJ2-3; no clear D gene. Germline lookup yields CDR1 KGHDR and CDR2 SFDVKD. V gave up 7 bases and J gave up 0 bases, with 7 bases separating them. The CDR3 runs 13 residues. The CDR3, as DNA: TGTGCCACCAGACCTGATAGCACAGATACGCAGTATTTT. The encoded protein is CATRPDSTDTQYF.

The genes are TRBV12-3 or TRBV12-4 and TRBJ2-7; possible D gene TRBD2, 6 bases. This CDR3 is built from 15 residues. Trimming pared 7 bases from V and 3 bases from J, leaving 19 bases between. The CDR3 nucleotides read TGTGCCAGCACCATCCCCCGGGAGTCCGACTACGAGCAGTACGTC. It is translated as CASTIPRESDYEQYV.

This clonotype occurred a few times. The rearrangement uses TRBV20-1 and TRBJ2-2; 7 nucleotides agree with TRBD1. The germline V gene encodes CDR1 DFQATT and CDR2 SNEGSKA (reference sequence). The ends lost 1 base at V and 0 bases at J; junction bases unmatched: 2. CDR3 length: 15 residues. Here the CDR3 DNA reads TGCAGTGCTAGAGGAGGGACAGCGAACACCGGGGAGCTGTTTTTT. This translates into CSARGGTANTGELFF.

The table lists this clonotype with many counts. The chain links TRBV12-3 or TRBV12-4 to TRBJ1-1; no reliable D call. CDR3 size: 13 residues. V lost 5 bases to trimming and J lost 7 bases, with 14 bases between them. The CDR3 loop reads CASSVRALNEAFF. For the CDR3, the DNA is TGTGCCAGCAGTGTCCGGGCCCTAAATGAAGCTTTCTTT.

This chain links TRBV12-3 or TRBV12-4 with TRBJ1-1, with D perhaps TRBD1 (5 bases). The CDR3 covers 14 residues. V was cut by 7 bases and J by 0 bases, with 12 bases left in between. The CDR3 is CASNRDRLNTEAFF. In nucleotides, the CDR3 is TGTGCCAGCAACCGAGACAGACTGAACACTGAAGCTTTCTTT.

The table lists this clonotype with many counts. The J gene is TRBJ1-6, the V gene TRBV12-3 or TRBV12-4, with D possibly TRBD1 on 5 matching bases. V was trimmed by 3 bases and J by 6 bases, leaving 9 bases between them. The CDR3 extends over 14 amino acids. For the CDR3, the DNA is TGTGCCAGCAGTTTGGGGGGAACTAATTCACCCCTCCACTTT. It specifies CASSLGGTNSPLHF.

This clonotype was observed at least ten times. The V and J genes are TRBV11-2 and TRBJ2-1; TRBD1 agrees at 9 bases. J was trimmed by 3 bases and V by 4 bases; bases with no gene match: 4. CDR3 length: 15 residues. Germline V gene data show CDR1 as SGHAT and CDR2 as FQNNGV. The CDR3 sequence: CASSSGTGIYNEQFF. CDR3 coding DNA: TGTGCCAGCAGCTCAGGGACAGGGATCTACAATGAGCAGTTCTTC.

CDR3 nucleotide sequence: TGTGCCAGCAGCTTGCCGGGACCAATAAAATCCAGTGAGCAGTTCTTC. Its translation is CASSLPGPIKSSEQFF. This chain links TRBV7-3 with TRBJ2-1; the D call may be TRBD1 or TRBD2 (5 bases each). V gave up 3 bases and J gave up 9 bases, with 21 bases separating them. This CDR3 is 16 amino acids long. Germline V gene data show CDR1 as SGHTA and CDR2 as FQGTGA.

In this sample, this clonotype turned up many times. The V call is TRBV12-3 or TRBV12-4, the J call TRBJ2-1, with D possibly matching TRBD1 (6 bases). V was shortened by 6 bases and J by 0 bases, with 12 bases between the two germline ends. CDR3 length: 15 residues. The CDR3 here is CASRDGQSSYNEQFF. In nucleotides, the CDR3 is TGTGCCAGCAGAGATGGACAGTCCTCCTACAATGAGCAGTTCTTC.

This clonotype was seen a few times. This sequence joins TRBV28 and TRBJ1-1; D not resolved. Between the trimmed V and J ends, which lost 3 bases and 1 base, there was a span of 15 bases. The CDR3 consists of 16 residues. CDR1 and CDR2 (germline): MDHEN, SYDVKM. CDR3 in DNA: TGTGCCAGCAGTTTCCCCCCACGAGGAGGGAACACTGAAGCTTTCTTT. It yields the protein CASSFPPRGGNTEAFF. The full variable domain, its missing parts supplied by reference TRBV28 and TRBJ1-1, is DVKVTQSSRYLVKRTGEKVFLECVQDMDHENMFWYRQDPGLGLRLIYFSYDVKMKEKGDIPEGYSVSREKKERFSLILESASTNQTSMYLCASSFPPRGGNTEAFFGQGTRLTVV.